By sample fraction, the clone carrying this T cell receptor (beta chain) is medium-sized (0.01 to 0.1%). This CDR3 has 13 amino acids. V shed 6 bases and J shed 6 bases, with 14 bases lying between them. Germline V gene data show CDR1 as LGHNT and CDR2 as FRNRAP. The data stem from a study of blood T cell repertoires in COVID-19. The overall study: Samples of COVID-19 (acute and convalescent) were obtained from the United States, Italy and Spain. T cells, B-cell-depleted T cells, or PBMCs provided the cDNA or gDNA that served as material.

How the authors handled the data: Amplification of reference gene primers provided the estimated nucleated cell counts. Repertoires were generated with immunoSEQ multiplex PCR, while TCRdb's copy carries only in-frame clones and drops some. D and trimming were read from the DNA, whereas the V and J calls and clone size are those reported in that table. The sample consists of roughly 240,000 clones, about 79% of them appearing once. Sequencing was performed on peripheral blood. The receptor was derived from a man aged 35 to 55 who had recovered from COVID-19. The J gene is TRBJ1-2, the V gene TRBV12-5; tentative D call: TRBD1 (5 bases). This CDR3 is CASGRDSFNGYTF. DNA for the CDR3: TGTGCTAGTGGCCGCGACAGTTTTAATGGCTACACCTTC. The entire variable domain, with the rest obtained from reference TRBV12-5 and TRBJ1-2, is as follows: DARVTQTPRHKVTEMGQEVTMRCQPILGHNTVFWYRQTMMQGLELLAYFRNRAPLDDSGMPKDRFSAEMPDATLATLKIQPSEPRDSAVYFCASGRDSFNGYTFGSGTRLTVV.